These 3 T cell receptor beta chains were sequenced from one sample in a study of T cells in Graves' hyperthyroidism and ophthalmopathy. TCR beta CDR3 sequences were amplified from RNA transcripts. The HTBI set primed first-round TCR CDR3 RT-PCR. In TCRdb, the multiplex PCR reads were re-called with MiXCR into one record per CDR3 protein. Of approximately 220,000 distinct CDR3 sequences in the sample, about 16% were seen once. The sample taken for sequencing was blood. The receptors come from a middle-aged man with Graves' hyperthyroidism.

This clonotype has at least ten counts. The V and J genes are TRBV5-1 and TRBJ1-3; the match to TRBD1 covers 7 bases. The CDR3 has 16 amino acids. Trimming cost V 0 bases and J 0 bases; bases outside gene matches: 3. In germline, CDR1 is SGHRS, CDR2 YFSETQ. This chain's CDR3 is CASSLGQGYSGNTIYF. The CDR3 DNA is TGCGCCAGCAGCTTGGGACAGGGATACTCTGGAAACACCATATATTTT.

The rearrangement links TRBV20-1 to TRBJ1-5, with D perhaps matching TRBD1 (5 bases). V lost 6 bases, J lost 8 bases, and 20 bases lay in between. In germline, CDR1 is DFQATT, CDR2 SNEGSKA (reference sequence). CDR3 length: 14 amino acids. The CDR3 region has the DNA TGCAGTGCCGGAGGCAGGGTGAGGAATGAGCCCCAGCATTTT. Translating gives CSAGGRVRNEPQHF.

This clonotype has more than one count but fewer than ten. The chain couples TRBV7-3 to TRBJ2-2; D is unclear. V shed 5 bases and J shed 16 bases, with 17 bases lying between them. Per germline, CDR1 SGHTA and CDR2 FQGTGA. The CDR3 loop spans 12 amino acids. CDR3 region: CASSPLPGPAFF. The DNA for the CDR3 is TGTGCCAGCAGCCCGCTACCTGGGCCAGCGTTTTTT.